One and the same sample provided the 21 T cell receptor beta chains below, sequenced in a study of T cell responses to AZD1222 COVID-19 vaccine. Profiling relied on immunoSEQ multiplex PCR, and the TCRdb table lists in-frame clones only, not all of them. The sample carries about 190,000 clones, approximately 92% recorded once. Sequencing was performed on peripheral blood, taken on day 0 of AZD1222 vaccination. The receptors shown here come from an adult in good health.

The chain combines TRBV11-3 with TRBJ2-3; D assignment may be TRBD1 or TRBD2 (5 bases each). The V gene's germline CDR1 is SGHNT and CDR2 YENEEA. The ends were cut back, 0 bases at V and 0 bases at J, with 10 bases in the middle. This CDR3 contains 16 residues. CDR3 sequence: CASSLEYGASTDTQYF. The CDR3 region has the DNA TGTGCCAGCAGCTTAGAGTACGGGGCTAGCACAGATACGCAGTATTTT. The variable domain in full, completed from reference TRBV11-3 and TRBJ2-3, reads EAGVVQSPRYKIIEKKQPVAFWCNPISGHNTLYWYLQNLGQGPELLIRYENEEAVDDSQLPKDRFSAERLKGVDSTLKIQPAELGDSAVYLCASSLEYGASTDTQYFGPGTRLTVL.

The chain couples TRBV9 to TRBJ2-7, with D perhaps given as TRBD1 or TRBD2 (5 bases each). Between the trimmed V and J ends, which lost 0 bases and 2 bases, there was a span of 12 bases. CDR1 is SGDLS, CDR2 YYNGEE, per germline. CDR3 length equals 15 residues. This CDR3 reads CASSVDGATTYEQYF. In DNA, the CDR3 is TGTGCCAGCAGCGTAGACGGGGCGACCACCTACGAGCAGTACTTC.

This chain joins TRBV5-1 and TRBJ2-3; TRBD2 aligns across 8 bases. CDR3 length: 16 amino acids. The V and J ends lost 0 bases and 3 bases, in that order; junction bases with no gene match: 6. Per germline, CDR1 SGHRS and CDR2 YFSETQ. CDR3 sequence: CASSLEEAGATDTQYF. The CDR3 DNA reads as TGCGCCAGCAGCTTGGAGGAAGCGGGGGCGACAGATACGCAGTATTTT.

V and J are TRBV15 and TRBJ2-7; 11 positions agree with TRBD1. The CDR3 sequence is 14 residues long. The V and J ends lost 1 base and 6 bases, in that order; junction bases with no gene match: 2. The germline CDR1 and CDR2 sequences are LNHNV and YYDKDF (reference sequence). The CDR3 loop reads CATSRAGQGAEQYF. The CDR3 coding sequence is TGTGCCACCAGCAGAGCTGGACAGGGGGCCGAGCAGTACTTC.

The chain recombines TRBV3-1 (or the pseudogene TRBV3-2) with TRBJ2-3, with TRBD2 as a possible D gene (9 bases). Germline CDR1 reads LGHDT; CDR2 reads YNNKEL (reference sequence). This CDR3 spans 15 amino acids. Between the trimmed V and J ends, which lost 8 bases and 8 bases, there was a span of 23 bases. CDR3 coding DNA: TGTGCCAGCCAGGGGGCGGGGGGGACGCACGGTACGCAGTATTTT. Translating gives CASQGAGGTHGTQYF.

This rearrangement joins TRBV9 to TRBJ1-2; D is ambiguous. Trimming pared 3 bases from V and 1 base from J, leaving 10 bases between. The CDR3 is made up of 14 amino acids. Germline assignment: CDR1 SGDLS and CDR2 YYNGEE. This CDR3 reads CASSADGLNYGYTF. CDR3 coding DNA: TGTGCCAGCAGCGCGGACGGACTTAACTATGGCTACACCTTC.

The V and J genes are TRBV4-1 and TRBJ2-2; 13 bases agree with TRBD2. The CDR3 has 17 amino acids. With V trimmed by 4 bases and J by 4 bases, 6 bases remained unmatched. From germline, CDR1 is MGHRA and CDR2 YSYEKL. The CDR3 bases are TGCGCCAGCAGCCCACGGACTAGCGGGGGAGGCACCGGGGAGCTGTTTTTT. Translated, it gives CASSPRTSGGGTGELFF.

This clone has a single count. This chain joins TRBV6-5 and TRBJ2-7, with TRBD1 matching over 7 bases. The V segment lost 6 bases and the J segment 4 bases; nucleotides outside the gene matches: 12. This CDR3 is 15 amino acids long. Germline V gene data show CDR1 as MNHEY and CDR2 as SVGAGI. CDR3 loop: CASSIRGRGQYEQYF. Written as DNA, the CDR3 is TGTGCCAGCAGCATCAGGGGCAGGGGACAGTACGAGCAGTACTTC.

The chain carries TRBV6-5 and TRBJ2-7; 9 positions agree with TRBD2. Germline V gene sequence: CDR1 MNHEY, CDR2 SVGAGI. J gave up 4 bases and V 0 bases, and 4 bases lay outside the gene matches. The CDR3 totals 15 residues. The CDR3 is CASSYSISGGYEQYF. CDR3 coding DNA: TGTGCCAGCAGTTACTCGATTAGCGGGGGATACGAGCAGTACTTC.

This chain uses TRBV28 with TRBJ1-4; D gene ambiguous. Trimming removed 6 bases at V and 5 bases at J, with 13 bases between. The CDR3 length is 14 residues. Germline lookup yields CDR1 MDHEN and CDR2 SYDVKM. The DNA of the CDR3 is TGTGCCAGCAGGCCCGGGGTGTGGAATGAAAAACTGTTTTTT. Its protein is CASRPGVWNEKLFF.

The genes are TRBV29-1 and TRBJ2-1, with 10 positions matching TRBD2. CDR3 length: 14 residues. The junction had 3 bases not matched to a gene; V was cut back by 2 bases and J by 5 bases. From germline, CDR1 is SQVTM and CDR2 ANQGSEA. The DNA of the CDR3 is TGCAGCGTTGAAAGGCTAGCGGGGGACAATGAGCAGTTCTTC. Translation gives CSVERLAGDNEQFF.

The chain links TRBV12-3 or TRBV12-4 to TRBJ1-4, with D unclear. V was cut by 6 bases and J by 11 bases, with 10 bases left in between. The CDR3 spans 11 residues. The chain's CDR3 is CASRQSGKLFF. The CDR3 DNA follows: TGTGCCAGCAGACAGTCAGGCAAACTGTTTTTT.

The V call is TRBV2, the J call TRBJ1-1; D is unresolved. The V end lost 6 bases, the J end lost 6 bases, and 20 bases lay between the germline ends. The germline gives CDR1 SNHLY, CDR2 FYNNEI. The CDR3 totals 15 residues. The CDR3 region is CASRKIGTTNAEAFF. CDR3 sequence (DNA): TGTGCCAGCAGAAAAATAGGTACCACAAACGCTGAAGCTTTCTTT.

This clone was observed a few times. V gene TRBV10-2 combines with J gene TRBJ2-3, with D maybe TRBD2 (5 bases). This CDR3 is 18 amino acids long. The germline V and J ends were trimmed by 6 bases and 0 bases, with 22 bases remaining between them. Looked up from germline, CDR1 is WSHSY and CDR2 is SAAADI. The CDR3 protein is CASSQTLDRDTSTDTQYF. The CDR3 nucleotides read TGCGCCAGCAGCCAGACACTAGACCGGGATACTAGCACAGATACGCAGTATTTT.

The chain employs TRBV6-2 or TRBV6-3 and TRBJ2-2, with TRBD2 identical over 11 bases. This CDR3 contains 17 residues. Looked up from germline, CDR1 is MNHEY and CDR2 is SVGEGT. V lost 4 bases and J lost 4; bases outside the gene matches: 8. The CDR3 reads CASSLLAGGVGTGELFF. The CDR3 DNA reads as TGTGCCAGCAGTTTGCTAGCGGGGGGCGTCGGCACCGGGGAGCTGTTTTTT.

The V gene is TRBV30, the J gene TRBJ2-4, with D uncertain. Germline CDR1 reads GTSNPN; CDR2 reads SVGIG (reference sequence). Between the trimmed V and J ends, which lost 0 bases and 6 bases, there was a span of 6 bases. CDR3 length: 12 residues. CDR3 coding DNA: TGTGCCTGGAGTGTAGGGATAAACATTCAGTACTTC. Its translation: CAWSVGINIQYF.

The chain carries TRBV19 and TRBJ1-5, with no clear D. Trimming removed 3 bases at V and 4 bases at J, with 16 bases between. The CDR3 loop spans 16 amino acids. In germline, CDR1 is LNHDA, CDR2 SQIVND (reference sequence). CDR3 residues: CASSISGTSVNQPQHF. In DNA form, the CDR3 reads TGTGCCAGTAGTATTTCCGGTACATCCGTTAATCAGCCCCAGCATTTT.

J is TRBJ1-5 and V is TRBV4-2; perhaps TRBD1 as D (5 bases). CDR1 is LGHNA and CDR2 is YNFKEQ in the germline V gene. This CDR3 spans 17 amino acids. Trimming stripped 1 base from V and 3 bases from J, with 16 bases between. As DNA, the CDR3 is TGTGCCAGCAGCCAAGGGGGAGCCGGGACCCACAATCAGCCCCAGCATTTT. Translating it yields CASSQGGAGTHNQPQHF.

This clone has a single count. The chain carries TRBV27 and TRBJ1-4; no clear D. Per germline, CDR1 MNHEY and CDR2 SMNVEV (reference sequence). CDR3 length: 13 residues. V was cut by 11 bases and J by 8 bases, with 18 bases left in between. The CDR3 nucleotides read TGTGCCCTTAAACTAGGGATATGCGAAAAACTGTTTTTT. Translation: CALKLGICEKLFF.

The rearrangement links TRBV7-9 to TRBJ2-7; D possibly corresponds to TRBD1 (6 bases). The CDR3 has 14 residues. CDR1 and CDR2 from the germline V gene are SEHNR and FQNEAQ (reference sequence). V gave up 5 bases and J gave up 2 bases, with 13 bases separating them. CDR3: CASSPLQGTYEQYF. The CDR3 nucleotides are TGTGCCAGCAGCCCGCTACAGGGAACCTACGAGCAGTACTTC.

CDR3 sequence: CASSLEDFPNTGELFF. In DNA form, the CDR3 reads TGTGCCAGCAGCTTAGAGGACTTTCCGAACACCGGGGAGCTGTTTTTT. The rearrangement joins TRBV7-2 to TRBJ2-2, with TRBD2 as a possible D gene (5 bases). Germline loops: CDR1 SGHTA, CDR2 FQGNSA. The CDR3 covers 16 residues. Trimming removed 1 base at V and 0 bases at J, with 9 bases between.